This entry lists 21 T cell receptor beta chains sequenced from one sample in a study of shared clonotypes between healthy human individuals. Method: immunoSEQ multiplex PCR; TCRdb's copy keeps in-frame clones and lacks some. The sample lists over a million clones; 70% to 80% were seen once. The sample was memory CD4+ T cells from PBMCs. Subset reported: CD45RA-negative fraction. The receptors come from a man between 18 and 35 years old in good health. Some clones in this sample may be carry-over from other donors' samples.

This chain uses TRBV7-9 with TRBJ2-5; no definite D call. The CDR3 is 15 residues long. CDR1 is SEHNR, CDR2 FQNEAQ, per germline (reference sequence). V lost 0 bases, J lost 5 bases, and 13 bases lay in between. CDR3 bases: TGTGCCAGCAGCTTAGCCCCCACAGTAAGGGAGACCCAGTACTTC. Translated: CASSLAPTVRETQYF.

The chain joins TRBV29-1 to TRBJ2-1; 7 nucleotides line up with TRBD2. Germline assignment: CDR1 SQVTM and CDR2 ANQGSEA. This CDR3 spans 14 amino acids. Losses at the gene ends were 6 bases for V and 8 bases for J; bases not matched to a gene: 13. This chain's CDR3 is CSVWFGAAGDEQFF. As DNA, the CDR3 is TGCAGCGTCTGGTTCGGAGCGGCGGGAGATGAGCAGTTCTTC.

DNA for the CDR3: TGTGCCAGCAGTTTCAGATCCGCCAGCGGGGATCCCCAGCATTTT. Protein sequence: CASSFRSASGDPQHF. This rearrangement joins TRBV27 to TRBJ1-5; D not resolved. The CDR3 is 15 residues long. Germline V gene sequence: CDR1 MNHEY, CDR2 SMNVEV (reference sequence). Trimming removed 3 bases at V and 10 bases at J, with 19 bases between.

This sequence joins TRBV6-1 and TRBJ1-2; no clear D. This CDR3 comprises 13 residues. The germline gives CDR1 MNHNS, CDR2 SASEGT. V was cut by 5 bases and J by 4 bases, with 11 bases left in between. CDR3 region: CASSSLSSYGYTF. CDR3 DNA sequence: TGTGCCAGCAGTTCCCTGAGCAGCTATGGCTACACCTTC.

The chain has TRBV9 and TRBJ1-4; D is uncertain. V lost 2 bases, J lost 0 bases, and 8 bases lay in between. The CDR3 is made up of 15 amino acids. Germline V lookup: CDR1 SGDLS, CDR2 YYNGEE. CDR3 nucleotide sequence: TGTGCCAGCAGCGTTGGGTCTACAACTAATGAAAAACTGTTTTTT. This encodes CASSVGSTTNEKLFF.

DNA for the CDR3: TGTGCCAGCAGTTTGCCGGGACAGGGGATCTACGAGCAGTACTTC. Its protein is CASSLPGQGIYEQYF. The chain is built from TRBV27 and TRBJ2-7; TRBD1 matches at 10 bases. Germline V gene sequence: CDR1 MNHEY, CDR2 SMNVEV (reference sequence). This CDR3 has 15 amino acids. Germline trimming cut 3 bases from V and 3 bases from J; bases unmatched to any gene: 5.

This chain uses TRBV27 with TRBJ1-3; D might be TRBD1 (5 bases). Trimming pared 3 bases from V and 3 bases from J, leaving 12 bases between. In germline, CDR1 is MNHEY, CDR2 SMNVEV (reference sequence). CDR3 length equals 15 residues. The CDR3 DNA follows: TGTGCCAGCAGTTTGTCCGGGACTTTTGGAAACACCATATATTTT. Its translation is CASSLSGTFGNTIYF.

The rearrangement uses TRBV5-1 and TRBJ2-7; the match to TRBD1 covers 12 bases. CDR3 length: 15 residues. Germline V gene lookup returns CDR1 SGHRS and CDR2 YFSETQ. V trimming: 4 bases; J trimming: 6 bases; junction bases outside the gene matches: 8. The CDR3 loop is CASSGVGDRGREQYF. In nucleotides, the CDR3 is TGCGCCAGCAGCGGGGTAGGGGACAGGGGGCGCGAGCAGTACTTC. Looking up the rest from reference TRBV5-1 and TRBJ2-7 gives the full variable domain: KAGVTQTPRYLIKTRGQQVTLSCSPISGHRSVSWYQQTPGQGLQFLFEYFSETQRNKGNFPGRFSGRQFSNSRSEMNVSTLELGDSALYLCASSGVGDRGREQYFGPGTRLTVT.

This chain joins TRBV5-1 and TRBJ2-7; D may be TRBD2 (5 bases). The V gene lost 4 bases and the J gene lost 4 bases, with 15 bases spanning the gap. The CDR3 is 14 amino acids. From germline, CDR1 is SGHRS and CDR2 YFSETQ. CDR3 coding DNA: TGCGCCAGCAGCGGGTCCGGGGTTCGGTACGAGCAGTACTTC. Encoded protein: CASSGSGVRYEQYF.

The V gene is TRBV6-5, the J gene TRBJ1-1; D unclear. From germline, CDR1 is MNHEY and CDR2 SVGAGI. V was pared by 7 bases and J by 0 bases, with 9 bases between. This CDR3 has 13 residues. CDR3 bases: TGTGCCAGCACGCGGGGAATGAACACTGAAGCTTTCTTT. Its protein is CASTRGMNTEAFF.

On this clone: Other nucleotide sequences in the sample specify the same CDR3. The J gene is TRBJ2-5, the V gene TRBV18, with D tentatively TRBD2 (6 bases). CDR3 length equals 12 residues. V was trimmed by 3 bases and J by 5 bases, leaving 7 bases between them. Germline V gene sequence: CDR1 KGHSH, CDR2 LQKENI. CDR3 in DNA: TGTGCCAGCTCACCGGGAGGTGAGACCCAGTACTTC. This sequence encodes CASSPGGETQYF.

CDR3 sequence (DNA): TGTGCCAGCTCACCACCAGGCGGGGGAGCCTCCTACAATGAGCAGTTCTTC. The encoded protein is CASSPPGGGASYNEQFF. The gene calls are TRBV18 and TRBJ2-1, with TRBD2 matching over 7 bases. Germline V CDR1 and CDR2: KGHSH, LQKENI. Trimming cost V 0 bases and J 0 bases; bases outside gene matches: 5. This CDR3 has 17 amino acids.

The V call is TRBV7-9, the J call TRBJ1-4, with D tentatively TRBD1 (5 bases). The CDR3 runs 16 residues. V lost 5 bases and J 5 bases, leaving 18 bases between the germline ends. Germline loops: CDR1 SEHNR, CDR2 FQNEAQ (reference sequence). As DNA, the CDR3 is TGTGCCAGCAGCCCCCAAGGTCTGCAGGGAAATGAAAAACTGTTTTTT. Translation gives CASSPQGLQGNEKLFF.

This chain joins TRBV25-1 and TRBJ2-7; tentatively, D is TRBD1 or TRBD2 (5 bases each). Trimming left V 1 base short and J 3 bases short, with 10 bases between. This CDR3 comprises 14 residues. The V gene's germline CDR1 is MGHDK and CDR2 SYGVNS. The DNA of the CDR3 is TGTGCCAGCAGTGAATTTAGAGGGGACTACGAGCAGTACTTC. Translation: CASSEFRGDYEQYF.

The rearrangement links TRBV7-2 to TRBJ2-1; 8 nucleotides align to TRBD2. The trim removed 4 bases at V and 6 bases at J, leaving 5 bases unmatched. Germline CDR1 is SGHTA and CDR2 is FQGNSA. The CDR3 length is 14 residues. The CDR3 reads CASSWGLGSNEQFF. For the CDR3, the DNA is TGTGCCAGCAGCTGGGGACTAGGTTCCAATGAGCAGTTCTTC.

V and J are TRBV5-1 and TRBJ2-3; possibly TRBD2 for D (6 bases). The CDR3 is 17 amino acids. Germline CDR1 SGHRS, CDR2 YFSETQ. Deletions cut 1 base from V and 4 bases from J, with 19 bases between. The CDR3 region is CASSLFISGRRADTQYF. The CDR3 DNA reads as TGCGCCAGCAGCTTGTTTATAAGCGGGCGTCGAGCAGATACGCAGTATTTT.

This clone was observed a single time. CDR3 DNA: TGCAGTGTAGACCGAGGAGGCTACACCTTC. Encoded protein: CSVDRGGYTF. The chain links TRBV20-1 to TRBJ1-2; D remains unclear. The CDR3 is 10 residues long. V lost 7 bases to trimming and J lost 8 bases, with 11 bases between them. Germline CDR1 is DFQATT and CDR2 is SNEGSKA (reference sequence).

This clone was counted only a few times. J is TRBJ1-5 and V is TRBV2, with 9 bases that match TRBD1. From germline, CDR1 is SNHLY and CDR2 FYNNEI. V lost 6 bases and J lost 3; bases outside the gene matches: 6. The CDR3 has 15 amino acids. DNA for the CDR3: TGTGCCAGCAGGGCCGGGACAGGGAACAATCAGCCCCAGCATTTT. Translation: CASRAGTGNNQPQHF.

The genes are TRBV11-3 and TRBJ2-7, with no clear D. CDR1 and CDR2 (germline): SGHNT, YENEEA. The CDR3 covers 14 residues. V shed 5 bases and J shed 1 base, with 12 bases lying between them. CDR3 amino acids: CASSPGPDSYEQYF. The CDR3, as DNA: TGTGCCAGCAGCCCAGGACCGGATTCCTACGAGCAGTACTTC.

The V and J genes are TRBV9 and TRBJ2-5, with a tentative D call TRBD2 (6 bases). Trimming left V 1 base short and J 3 bases short, with 10 bases between. Germline V lookup: CDR1 SGDLS, CDR2 YYNGEE. This CDR3 comprises 14 residues. CDR3 nucleotides: TGTGCCAGCAGCGTAAGTGGAGGGAAAGAGACCCAGTACTTC. This encodes CASSVSGGKETQYF.

Comment on this clone: A much larger clone is a single base away; this may be a read error. This sample includes further DNA sequences coding for the same CDR3. This chain's CDR3 is CASSLSGSSYNEQFF. CDR3 coding DNA: TGTGCCAGCAGCCTAAGCGGGAGCTCCTACAATGAGCAGTTCTTC. This chain joins TRBV7-3 and TRBJ2-1; 8 bases agree with TRBD2. Germline CDR1 is SGHTA and CDR2 is FQGTGA. Unmatched junction bases numbered 3, after V lost 5 bases and J lost 0 bases. This CDR3 has 15 residues.